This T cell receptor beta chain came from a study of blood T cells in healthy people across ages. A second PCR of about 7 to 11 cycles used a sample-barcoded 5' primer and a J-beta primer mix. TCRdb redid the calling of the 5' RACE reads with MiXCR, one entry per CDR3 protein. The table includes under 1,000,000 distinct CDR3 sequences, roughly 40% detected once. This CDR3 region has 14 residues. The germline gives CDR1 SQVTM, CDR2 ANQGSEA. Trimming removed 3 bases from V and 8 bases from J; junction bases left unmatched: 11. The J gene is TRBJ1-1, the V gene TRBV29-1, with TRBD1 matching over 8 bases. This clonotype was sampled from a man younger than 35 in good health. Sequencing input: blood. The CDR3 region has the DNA TGCAGCGTTGACCGGACAGGGACTGCAGCCGAAGCTTTCTTT. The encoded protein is CSVDRTGTAAEAFF.